Following are 14 T cell receptor beta chains from one sample sequenced in a study of shared clonotypes between healthy human individuals. Produced via immunoSEQ multiplex PCR; TCRdb's table is partial and in-frame only. The data show approximately 2.5 million clones, with 80% to 95% seen just once and 0.36% held by the top ten. Sample: naive CD4+ T cells from PBMCs. Specified subset: CD45RA+ positively selected. These receptors came from a man between 18 and 35 years old in good health. Some clones in this sample may be carry-over from other donors' samples.

The chain couples TRBV4-1 to TRBJ2-3; 14 nucleotides align to TRBD2. The CDR3 totals 16 residues. V dropped 4 bases and J dropped 4; count of bases not matched to a gene: 4. CDR1 MGHRA and CDR2 YSYEKL come from the germline V gene. CDR3 amino acids: CASSRGLAGGPDTQYF. CDR3 DNA sequence: TGCGCCAGCAGCCGAGGACTAGCGGGAGGACCAGATACGCAGTATTTT.

The CDR3 DNA reads as TGTGCCAGCAGCCCCCTGGGGGGAAACATTCCTAGCACAGATACGCAGTATTTT. Encoded protein: CASSPLGGNIPSTDTQYF. V gene TRBV9 combines with J gene TRBJ2-3, with D perhaps TRBD2 (6 bases). V was clipped by 4 bases and J by 0 bases, with 21 bases between them. The CDR3 sequence is 18 residues long. From germline, CDR1 is SGDLS and CDR2 YYNGEE.

The gene calls are TRBV4-1 and TRBJ2-5; 9 bases are a match to TRBD2. The ends lost 4 bases at V and 5 bases at J; junction bases unmatched: 14. This CDR3 region has 17 residues. Germline V gives CDR1 MGHRA, CDR2 YSYEKL. The chain's CDR3 is CASSPRLAGELGETQYF. The CDR3 region has the DNA TGCGCCAGCAGCCCGCGTTTAGCGGGAGAATTAGGGGAGACCCAGTACTTC.

The V call is TRBV9, the J call TRBJ1-1; no clear D. Trimming removed 0 bases at V and 3 bases at J, with 9 bases between. The CDR3 has 14 amino acids. Germline assignment: CDR1 SGDLS and CDR2 YYNGEE. CDR3 sequence (DNA): TGTGCCAGCAGCGTAGTGGGTCGTGACACTGAAGCTTTCTTT. As protein: CASSVVGRDTEAFF. Variable domain in full (rest from reference TRBV9 and TRBJ1-1): DSGVTQTPKHLITATGQRVTLRCSPRSGDLSVYWYQQSLDQGLQFLIQYYNGEERAKGNILERFSAQQFPDLHSELNLSSLELGDSALYFCASSVVGRDTEAFFGQGTRLTVV.

The chain uses TRBV30 and TRBJ1-4; D gene uncertain. The CDR3 covers 13 residues. V was cut by 6 bases and J by 3 bases, with 11 bases left in between. Germline V gives CDR1 GTSNPN, CDR2 SVGIG (reference sequence). CDR3 loop: CACSKDSNEKLFF. In nucleotides, the CDR3 is TGTGCCTGTTCCAAGGACTCTAATGAAAAACTGTTTTTT.

V usage is TRBV6-1 and J usage is TRBJ2-7; possible D gene TRBD2, 6 bases. The CDR3 totals 14 residues. CDR1 MNHNS and CDR2 SASEGT come from the germline V gene. Deletions cut 6 bases from V and 8 bases from J, with 20 bases between. CDR3 residues: CASSNLPGAPQQYF. The CDR3 nucleotides read TGTGCCAGCAGCAATCTCCCGGGAGCGCCCCAGCAGTACTTC.

V gene TRBV6-6 combines with J gene TRBJ2-5; 8 nucleotides line up with TRBD2. The V gene's germline CDR1 is MNHNY and CDR2 SVGAGI (reference sequence). Losses at the gene ends were 1 base for V and 4 bases for J; bases not matched to a gene: 8. The CDR3 has 16 amino acids. The CDR3 sequence: CASSYWAGGEAETQYF. CDR3 coding DNA: TGTGCCAGCAGTTACTGGGCGGGAGGAGAGGCAGAGACCCAGTACTTC.

V is TRBV18 and J is TRBJ2-7; 9 bases line up with TRBD1. The CDR3 runs 13 residues. Germline lookup yields CDR1 KGHSH and CDR2 LQKENI. V lost 5 bases, J lost 6 bases, and 5 bases stayed unmatched. The CDR3 coding sequence is TGTGCCAGCTCAAGCGGACAGGGGCCCGAGCAGTACTTC. Residues: CASSSGQGPEQYF. Variable domain in full (rest from reference TRBV18 and TRBJ2-7): NAGVMQNPRHLVRRRGQEARLRCSPMKGHSHVYWYRQLPEEGLKFMVYLQKENIIDESGMPKERFSAEFPKEGPSILRIQQVVRGDSAAYFCASSSGQGPEQYFGPGTRLTVT.

Comment on this clone: Other DNA variants within this sample encode the same CDR3. The J gene is TRBJ2-1, the V gene TRBV9; no definite D call. Germline values: CDR1 SGDLS, CDR2 YYNGEE. The CDR3 runs to 14 residues. V was cut by 0 bases and J by 3 bases, with 7 bases left in between. The CDR3 loop reads CASSVDGGYNEQFF. In nucleotides, the CDR3 is TGTGCCAGCAGCGTAGATGGCGGCTACAATGAGCAGTTCTTC.

This chain uses TRBV11-3 with TRBJ2-1, with 11 bases lining up with TRBD2. Looked up from germline, CDR1 is SGHNT and CDR2 is YENEEA. There are 16 residues in the CDR3. V lost 1 base to trimming and J lost 8 bases; unmatched junction nucleotides: 7. In nucleotides, the CDR3 is TGTGCCAGCAGCTTAGGGACTAGCGGGTCAGAGGATGAGCAGTTCTTC. This sequence encodes CASSLGTSGSEDEQFF.

The rearrangement joins TRBV5-1 to TRBJ2-3; 7 bases are a match to TRBD1. Germline V gene lookup returns CDR1 SGHRS and CDR2 YFSETQ. V gave up 5 bases and J gave up 2 bases; unmatched junction bases: 5. The length of the CDR3 is 14 residues. CDR3 sequence reads: CASRFGQDTDTQYF. The CDR3 nucleotides read TGCGCCAGCAGATTTGGACAGGACACAGATACGCAGTATTTT.

The rearrangement uses TRBV5-1 and TRBJ2-1; the match to TRBD1 covers 7 bases. Losses at the gene ends were 5 bases for V and 0 bases for J; bases not matched to a gene: 8. The CDR3 totals 16 residues. The germline V gene has CDR1 SGHRS and CDR2 YFSETQ. The CDR3 loop is CASRATGFLSYNEQFF. Written as DNA, the CDR3 is TGCGCCAGCAGAGCGACAGGGTTCCTCTCCTACAATGAGCAGTTCTTC.

The rearrangement links TRBV10-2 to TRBJ2-5, with D perhaps assigned TRBD1 or TRBD2 (5 bases each). CDR3 length: 14 residues. CDR1 and CDR2 from the germline V gene are WSHSY and SAAADI. V was shortened by 7 bases and J by 1 base, with 13 bases between the two germline ends. The CDR3 DNA reads TGCGCCAGCACCGGGTCTGGGGGCCAAGAGACCCAGTACTTC. Protein sequence: CASTGSGGQETQYF.

As for this clone: This CDR3 is also generated by other DNA sequences in the sample. V is TRBV5-8 and J is TRBJ1-2; D gene ambiguous. The germline gives CDR1 SGHTS, CDR2 YDEGEE. The germline V and J ends were trimmed by 0 bases and 4 bases, with 7 bases remaining between them. The CDR3 is made up of 13 amino acids. CDR3 residues: CASSLGRVYGYTF. The CDR3 coding sequence is TGTGCCAGCAGCTTGGGACGGGTCTATGGCTACACCTTC. Supplemented by reference TRBV5-8 and TRBJ1-2, the full variable domain reads EAGVTQSPTHLIKTRGQQATLRCSPISGHTSVYWYQQALGLGLQFLLWYDEGEERNRGNFPPRFSGRQFPNYSSELNVNALELEDSALYLCASSLGRVYGYTFGSGTRLTVV.